These T cell receptor beta chains were read from a single sample in a study of neurological immune-mediated disorders. TCRdb itself ran the 5' RACE reads through MiXCR, one entry per CDR3 protein. Of about 52,000 distinct CDR3 sequences detected, about 3.8% appear once; the ten largest clones hold over 5.5%. The specimen sequenced was PBMCs. These receptors all come from a man aged 55 to 70 with multiple sclerosis. CDR3s include the opening cysteine and the closing phenylalanine or tryptophan. The D gene is left open where the match is weak. Clone size is shown for a subset of rows, as once, few, many or a class of expanded clone.

j_call v_call d_call clone_size cdr3_length cdr3_nt cdr3_aa
TRBJ2-3 TRBV4-1 - many 15 TGCGCCAGCAGTCCCGGGGACACCCACACAGATACGCAGTATTTT CASSPGDTHTDTQYF
TRBJ1-1 TRBV29-1 - many 15 TGCAGCGGGGCCTTCGGGGCAGGGCAAAAAATGCAGGCTTTCTTT CSGAFGAGQKMQAFF
TRBJ1-2 TRBV7-2 - - 14 TGTGCCAGCAGCTTAAATGTTGTGGCCTATGGCTACACCTTC CASSLNVVAYGYTF
TRBJ1-1 TRBV20-1 - many 15 TGCAGTGCTAGAGAAAACGGCAGGAGAAACACTGAAGCTTTCTTT CSARENGRRNTEAFF
TRBJ1-5 TRBV20-1 - many 13 TGCAGTGCAGGGGGACCTCCAAATCAGCCCCAGCATTTT CSAGGPPNQPQHF
TRBJ2-7 TRBV5-1 - many 15 TGCGCCAGCAGCTTGGAAGGCAGGGCAGTATACGAGCAGTACTTC CASSLEGRAVYEQYF
TRBJ2-3 TRBV7-3 - few 15 TGTGCCAGCAGCCGAAAGGGGGGGAGCACAGATACGCAGTATTTT CASSRKGGSTDTQYF
TRBJ2-3 TRBV5-6 - many 16 TGTGCCAGCAGCGTGGGTCCGCCAGGCCGCACAGATACGCAGTATTTT CASSVGPPGRTDTQYF
TRBJ2-7 TRBV5-6 - many 12 TGTGCCACCTCGGGAGGAGGGGGCGAGCAGTACTTC CATSGGGGEQYF
TRBJ2-7 TRBV20-1 - many 12 TGCAGTGCTAGGCCAGGACTGCGGGAGCAGTACTTC CSARPGLREQYF
TRBJ2-7 TRBV12-3/TRBV12-4 - many 12 TGTGCCAGCAGTTCCCTCAGCTACGAGCAGTACTTC CASSSLSYEQYF
TRBJ2-2 TRBV6-5 - many 14 TGTGCCAGCAGTTACTCCACCAACACCGGGGAGCTGTTTTTT CASSYSTNTGELFF
TRBJ2-1 TRBV28 - many 14 TGTGCCAGCAGTTTTGTCGTAAGAGACAATGAGCAGTTCTTC CASSFVVRDNEQFF
TRBJ2-5 TRBV18 - many 12 TGTGCCAGCTCAGTCTTTCCAGAGACCCAGTACTTC CASSVFPETQYF
TRBJ2-3 TRBV4-2 - few 13 TGTGCCAGCAGCCAAGGGGCAACAGATACGCAGTATTTT CASSQGATDTQYF
TRBJ1-1 TRBV20-1 - many 14 TGCAGTGCTAGAGTGTCAGGGATTAACACTGAAGCTTTCTTT CSARVSGINTEAFF
TRBJ1-1 TRBV5-1 - many 14 TGCGCCAGCAGCTTGGCTTGGGGTGGAGGAGAAGCTTTCTTT CASSLAWGGGEAFF
TRBJ2-3 TRBV3-1 - few 13 TGTGCCAGCAGCCCGGTAGTTCCAGATACGCAGTATTTT CASSPVVPDTQYF
TRBJ1-1 TRBV10-2 - - 14 TGCGCCAGCAGTGAGTCGGAAGGGGACACTGAAGCTTTCTTT CASSESEGDTEAFF
TRBJ2-1 TRBV5-1 - many 14 TGCGCCAGCACTCTAGCTACGAGAGACAATGAGCAGTTCTTC CASTLATRDNEQFF
TRBJ2-7 TRBV7-2 - many 12 TGTGCCAGCAGCGCGACAGGACTCGAGCAGTACTTC CASSATGLEQYF
TRBJ2-3 TRBV7-2 - many 13 TGTGCCAGCAGCTCGGCCCACACAGATACGCAGTATTTT CASSSAHTDTQYF
TRBJ2-6 TRBV7-6 - many 17 TGTGCCAGCAGCCCTACGGGGCTCTCCTCTGGGGCCAACGTCCTGACTTTC CASSPTGLSSGANVLTF
TRBJ2-7 TRBV20-1 - - 14 TGCAGTGCTAGAGATGTGAGCAGGGGCTACGAGCAGTACTTC CSARDVSRGYEQYF
TRBJ1-5 TRBV19 - - 15 TGTGCCAGTAGTCTGACAGGCGATAGCAATCAGCCCCAGCATTTT CASSLTGDSNQPQHF
TRBJ1-6 TRBV7-6 - many 17 TGTGCCAGCAGCCCCCGGCCGGGAACTACCTATAATTCACCCCTCCACTTT CASSPRPGTTYNSPLHF
TRBJ2-3 TRBV4-2 TRBD2 many 17 TGTGCCAGCAGCCCGACCGGACTAGCGGGAGTAAAAGATACGCAGTATTTT CASSPTGLAGVKDTQYF
TRBJ1-1 TRBV15 TRBD1 many 15 TGTGCCACCAGCCGCCGACCAGGGGGGGACACTGAAGCTTTCTTT CATSRRPGGDTEAFF
TRBJ1-1 TRBV7-9 - many 14 TGTGCCAGCAGTCTCGCCGTTCAGGGTGTTGAAGCTTTCTTT CASSLAVQGVEAFF
TRBJ2-2 TRBV7-2 TRBD1 many 16 TGTGCCAGCAGCCTACAGACAGGGTCGAACACCGGGGAGCTGTTTTTT CASSLQTGSNTGELFF
TRBJ2-2 TRBV7-3 - - 16 TGTGCCAGCAGCTTAACGGGACCCCTCTTCGGGAAGGAGCTGTTTTTT CASSLTGPLFGKELFF
TRBJ1-6 TRBV6-5 - many 17 TGTGCCAGCAGTTACTCGTTCCAGGGCTCTAGTAATTCACCCCTCCACTTT CASSYSFQGSSNSPLHF
TRBJ2-1 TRBV29-1 - - 12 TGCAGCGTTGATGGAGGGTATAATGAGCAGTTCTTC CSVDGGYNEQFF
TRBJ1-5 TRBV12-3/TRBV12-4 TRBD1 many 15 TGTGCCAGCAGTGTCCTGACAGGGGGAAATCAGCCCCAGCATTTT CASSVLTGGNQPQHF
TRBJ1-2 TRBV20-1 - many 11 TGCAGTGCTAGAGAGAGTCGGGGCTACACCTTC CSARESRGYTF
TRBJ2-7 TRBV5-6 - many 13 TGTGCCAGCAGCTGGGACCTCGGGGACGAGCAGTACTTC CASSWDLGDEQYF
TRBJ2-2 TRBV4-1 - many 16 TGCGCCAGCAGCCCCATTGGACGGAACAACACCGGGGAGCTGTTTTTT CASSPIGRNNTGELFF
TRBJ2-1 TRBV10-3 TRBD2 many 14 TGTGCCATCAGGACTAGCGGGCAGTACAATGAGCAGTTCTTC CAIRTSGQYNEQFF
TRBJ1-1 TRBV29-1 - many 15 TGCAGCGGATCTTATTTTGGGGGGCGAAACACTGAAGCTTTCTTT CSGSYFGGRNTEAFF
TRBJ1-5 TRBV21-1 - many 16 TGTGCCAGCATAACGCTTCGGGCCTCCTATAATCAGCCCCAGCATTTT CASITLRASYNQPQHF
TRBJ2-5 TRBV28 - - 16 TGTGCCAGCAGGTCGGGGGGCAGCGGGTTCGGGGAGACCCAGTACTTC CASRSGGSGFGETQYF
TRBJ2-2 TRBV6-5 - many 13 TGTGCCAGCAGTTCGCCTAACACCGGGGAGCTGTTTTTT CASSSPNTGELFF
TRBJ1-4 TRBV20-1 - few 14 TGCAGTGCTAGCATAGGTACAGCCGCTGAAAAACTGTTTTTT CSASIGTAAEKLFF
TRBJ2-1 TRBV10-3 - many 12 TGTGCCATCTCCCCAGCAGCTTTGGAGCAGTTCTTC CAISPAALEQFF
TRBJ1-2 TRBV20-1 - - 16 TGCAGTACAATCCCGGCGGGGGAACGTACTAACTATGGCTACACCTTC CSTIPAGERTNYGYTF
TRBJ2-1 TRBV10-3 - many 15 TGTGCCATCAGTGCCGACAGAAGCTCCTACAATGAGCAGTTCTTC CAISADRSSYNEQFF